Listed here are 8 T cell receptor beta chains from one sample, sequenced in a study of human T cells and chemical hapten exposure. A single record per CDR3 protein comes from TCRdb applying MiXCR to the RACE reads. In the table there are around 260,000 distinct CDR3 sequences, 7.5% to 10% of which are singletons. Stated time point: pre-sensitization, week 0. This sample's treatment: therapeutic diphenylcyclopropenone sensitization with weekly scalp DPC. The starting material was whole blood, obtained in connection with sensitization to the hapten diphenylcyclopropenone (DPC). These receptors originate from a woman between 40 and 50 years old with alopecia areata. Some clones in this sample may be carry-over from other donors' samples.

This clonotype was recorded many times. This sequence joins TRBV4-2 and TRBJ2-1, with D possibly being TRBD2 (5 bases). The CDR3 totals 16 residues. V was clipped by 3 bases and J by 3 bases, with 15 bases between them. The germline gives CDR1 LGHNA, CDR2 YNFKEQ. This chain's CDR3 is CASSQDSSWGYNEQFF. The DNA for the CDR3 is TGTGCCAGCAGCCAGGACTCTAGCTGGGGCTACAATGAGCAGTTCTTC.

This clonotype was picked up a small number of times. The V gene is TRBV21-1, the J gene TRBJ1-1; no check of the table's D call, TRBD1, against the DNA was made. TRBV21-1 corresponds to a pseudogene. There are 14 residues in the CDR3. CDR3 sequence: CASSNEGRGTEAFF. The CDR3 nucleotides are TGTGCCAGCAGCAATGAGGGGCGAGGGACTGAAGCTTTCTTT.

The CDR3 here is CASSQGITRGATTQYF. Here the CDR3 DNA reads TGCGCCAGCAGCCAAGGAATCACTAGAGGTGCCACTACGCAGTATTTT. The rearrangement uses TRBV4-1 and TRBJ2-3, with D possibly being TRBD2 (5 bases). The CDR3 is 16 residues long. The V gene's germline CDR1 is MGHRA and CDR2 YSYEKL. Trimming pared 1 base from V and 8 bases from J, leaving 19 bases between.

The V and J genes are TRBV28 and TRBJ2-4; possible D gene TRBD1, 7 bases. This CDR3 has 16 amino acids. Germline assignment: CDR1 MDHEN and CDR2 SYDVKM. V lost 2 bases and J lost 1, with 12 bases in between. The CDR3 coding sequence is TGTGCCAGCAGTTTAGCAGGGGGGACGGCCAAAAACATTCAGTACTTC. Amino acids: CASSLAGGTAKNIQYF.

The rearrangement joins TRBV27 to TRBJ1-5; 8 positions agree with TRBD1. V was clipped by 6 bases and J by 2 bases; unmatched bases: 9. Germline V gene data show CDR1 as MNHEY and CDR2 as SMNVEV (reference sequence). This CDR3 is 16 amino acids long. The CDR3 spells CASRLSGRGRNQPQHF. CDR3 coding DNA: TGTGCCAGCAGGCTCAGTGGCAGGGGGCGCAATCAGCCCCAGCATTTT.

There are many counts of this clonotype. V gene TRBV16 combines with J gene TRBJ1-2, with D possibly being TRBD1 (5 bases). Germline-derived CDR1 and CDR2 are KGHSY and FQNENV. With 6 bases removed from V and 3 bases from J, the gap between germline ends came to 14 bases. This CDR3 comprises 14 residues. The CDR3 nucleotides read TGTGCCAGCAGTCAAGACAGAAGGGACTATGGCTACACCTTC. Amino acids: CASSQDRRDYGYTF.

The chain couples TRBV20-1 to TRBJ2-2, with D possibly matching TRBD2 (6 bases). CDR3 length: 14 residues. Looked up from germline, CDR1 is DFQATT and CDR2 is SNEGSKA (reference sequence). Trimming left V 1 base short and J 4 bases short, with 10 bases between. CDR3 nucleotide sequence: TGCAGTGCTAGAGCCGCGCGGGGCACCGGGGAGCTGTTTTTT. The encoded protein is CSARAARGTGELFF.

The genes are TRBV5-1 and TRBJ1-5; the D gene is possibly TRBD1 (6 bases). The CDR3 runs 17 residues. The V and J ends lost 0 bases and 2 bases respectively, with 15 bases between them. The germline V gene encodes CDR1 SGHRS and CDR2 YFSETQ. The CDR3 here is CASSLDGQPFGNQPQHF. Here the CDR3 DNA reads TGCGCCAGCAGCTTGGACGGACAGCCCTTTGGCAATCAGCCCCAGCATTTT.